This TCR beta chain originates from a study of blood T cell repertoires in COVID-19. Looking at the study overall: Samples representing acute and convalescent COVID-19 were sourced from the United States, Italy and Spain.

In the authors' methods: It was from reference gene primer amplification that nucleated cell counts were estimated. Profiled with immunoSEQ multiplex PCR; TCRdb holds only in-frame clones, not every one. Clone size and V and J calls were adopted from that table, with D and trimming inferred from the DNA. Altogether 130,000 to 150,000 clones are present, over 70% being singletons, with the ten largest covering approximately 8.6%. CDR1 is SGHAT, CDR2 FQNNGV, per germline. The J segment lost 4 bases and the V segment lost 6 bases, leaving 12 bases of the junction unmatched. The CDR3 runs 15 residues. The chain employs TRBV11-2 and TRBJ2-7, with 7 bases fitting TRBD2. The TCR comes from a man aged 50 to 59 with active or convalescent COVID-19. The sample consisted of peripheral blood. The CDR3 DNA follows: TGTGCCAGCAGTTCTGGTTTTGGCGGGAGTTACGAGCAGTACTTC. Translating it yields CASSSGFGGSYEQYF. The full variable domain, in which reference TRBV11-2 and TRBJ2-7 provide the parts outside the CDR3, is EAGVAQSPRYKIIEKRQSVAFWCNPISGHATLYWYQQILGQGPKLLIQFQNNGVVDDSQLPKDRFSAERLKGVDSTLKIQPAKLEDSAVYLCASSSGFGGSYEQYFGPGTRLTVT.